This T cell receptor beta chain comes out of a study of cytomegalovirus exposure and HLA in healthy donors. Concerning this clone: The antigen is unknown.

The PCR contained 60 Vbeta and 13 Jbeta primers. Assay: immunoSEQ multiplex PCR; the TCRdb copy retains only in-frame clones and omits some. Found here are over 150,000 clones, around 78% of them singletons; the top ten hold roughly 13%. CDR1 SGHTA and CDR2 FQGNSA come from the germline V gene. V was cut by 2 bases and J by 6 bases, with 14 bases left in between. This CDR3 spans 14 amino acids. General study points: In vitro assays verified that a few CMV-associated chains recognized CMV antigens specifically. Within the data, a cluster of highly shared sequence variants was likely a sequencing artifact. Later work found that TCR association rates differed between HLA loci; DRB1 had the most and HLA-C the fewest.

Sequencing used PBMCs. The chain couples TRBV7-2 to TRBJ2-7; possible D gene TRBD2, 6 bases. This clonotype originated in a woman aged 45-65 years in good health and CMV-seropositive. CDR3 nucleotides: TGTGCCAGCAGCTTAAGGGACTTTTCCCGCGAGCAGTACTTC. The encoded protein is CASSLRDFSREQYF.